Sequencing of this TCR beta chain was carried out in a study of CD8+CD57+ T cells in acquired aplastic anemia. At the level of the study: Each DNA sample taken from sorted CD4+ and CD8+ cells came to around 2.9 ug on average. General study results and limits: The number of CD8+ CDR3 sequences shared by patients and controls was approximately 28.

The sample holds many counts of this clonotype. The antigen is undetermined. It was genomic DNA that served as the template for profiling TCR beta VDJ and CDR3. TCRdb independently ran MiXCR on the reads; one entry per CDR3 protein. The sample contains a few hundred thousand distinct CDR3 sequences, over 40% of which appear only once. The germline gives CDR1 MNHNS, CDR2 SASEGT. Trimming removed 8 bases from V and 2 bases from J, with 4 bases in between. The length of the CDR3 is 10 residues. The sequenced patients had an expansion of CD8+CD57+ cells seen by flow cytometry. Severe acquired aplastic anemia was present in every patient. Patient blood was sampled before any therapy had been received.

Sequencing was carried out using sorted CD4+, CD8+, or CD8+CD57+ T cells (not recorded which) from PBMCs. The chain combines TRBV6-1 with TRBJ2-7; no reliable D call. The origin of this receptor is a human donor with aplastic anemia. The CDR3 reads CASGTYEQYF. DNA for the CDR3: TGTGCCAGCGGAACCTACGAGCAGTACTTC.